The clone carrying this T cell receptor beta chain was seen ten or more times. Its antigen remains unknown. Germline V gives CDR1 ENHRY, CDR2 SYGVKD. Trimming left V 4 bases short and J 12 bases short, with 16 bases between. This CDR3 has 12 amino acids. The entry originates in a study of Graves' ophthalmopathy and Graves' hyperthyroidism. Study-wide findings and caveats: Blood contained most expanded thyroid clonotypes exceeding 0.001 frequency.

TCR beta CDR3 amplification used RNA transcripts. The authors performed first-round RT-PCR with HTBI primers and then a second-round multiplex PCR. TCRdb re-analysed the multiplex PCR reads in MiXCR, keeping a single row per CDR3 protein. The sample has approximately 330,000 distinct CDR3 sequences; roughly 16% are singletons. Ophthalmopathy was moderately-to-severely active, CAS at least 3, NOSPECS at least 4, lasting under 3 months. Exclusion covered patients with other autoimmune diseases or uncontrolled infections (as well as pregnancy or lactation). As the starting material, over 9 ml of fresh peripheral blood yielded the PBMCs.

The J gene is TRBJ2-7, the V gene TRBV10-3, with D perhaps matching TRBD2 (6 bases). Sequencing input: peripheral blood. The receptor comes from an adult man with Graves' ophthalmopathy. CDR3 in amino acids: CAISGGDRRRYF. The CDR3 DNA is TGTGCCATCAGTGGGGGGGACCGACGGCGGTACTTC.